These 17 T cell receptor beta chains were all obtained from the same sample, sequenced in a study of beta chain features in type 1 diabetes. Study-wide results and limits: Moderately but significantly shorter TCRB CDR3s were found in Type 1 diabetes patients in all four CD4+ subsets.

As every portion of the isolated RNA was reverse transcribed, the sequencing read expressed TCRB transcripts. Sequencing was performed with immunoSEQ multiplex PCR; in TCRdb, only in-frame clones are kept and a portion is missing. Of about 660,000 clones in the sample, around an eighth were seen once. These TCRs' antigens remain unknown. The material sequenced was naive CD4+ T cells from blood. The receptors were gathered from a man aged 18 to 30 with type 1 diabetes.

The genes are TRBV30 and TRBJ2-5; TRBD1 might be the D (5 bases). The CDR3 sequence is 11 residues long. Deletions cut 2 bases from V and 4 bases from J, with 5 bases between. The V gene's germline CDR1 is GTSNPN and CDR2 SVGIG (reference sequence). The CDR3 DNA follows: TGTGCCTGGAGTAGGGGAGAGACCCAGTACTTC. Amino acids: CAWSRGETQYF.

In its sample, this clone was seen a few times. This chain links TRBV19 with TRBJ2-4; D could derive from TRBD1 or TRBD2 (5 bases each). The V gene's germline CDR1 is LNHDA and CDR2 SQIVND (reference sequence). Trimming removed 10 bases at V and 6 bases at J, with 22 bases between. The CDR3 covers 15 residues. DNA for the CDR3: TGTGCCACCAGGGACGCGGGTGGGCCGATAAACATTCAGTACTTC. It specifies CATRDAGGPINIQYF.

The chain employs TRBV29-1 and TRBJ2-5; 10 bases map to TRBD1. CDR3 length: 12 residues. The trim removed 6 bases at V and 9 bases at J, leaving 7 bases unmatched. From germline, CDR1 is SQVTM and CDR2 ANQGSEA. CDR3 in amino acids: CSVRTGGMSQYF. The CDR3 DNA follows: TGCAGCGTGAGGACAGGGGGTATGTCCCAGTACTTC.

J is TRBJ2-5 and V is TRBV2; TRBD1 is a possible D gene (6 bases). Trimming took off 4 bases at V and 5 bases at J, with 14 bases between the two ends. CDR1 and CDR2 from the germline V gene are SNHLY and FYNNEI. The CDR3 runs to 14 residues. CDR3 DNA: TGTGCCAGCAGTGGTACTGCAACAGGGGAGACCCAGTACTTC. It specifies CASSGTATGETQYF.

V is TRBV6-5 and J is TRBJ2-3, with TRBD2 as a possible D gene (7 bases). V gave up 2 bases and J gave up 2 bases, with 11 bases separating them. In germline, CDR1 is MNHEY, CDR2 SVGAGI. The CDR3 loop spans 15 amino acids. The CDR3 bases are TGTGCCAGCAGTTACGGGAGGGGGTACACAGATACGCAGTATTTT. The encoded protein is CASSYGRGYTDTQYF.

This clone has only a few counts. The CDR3 is CASSFGQYTEAFF. CDR3 nucleotide sequence: TGTGCCAGCAGTTTTGGGCAGTACACTGAAGCTTTCTTT. The J gene is TRBJ1-1, the V gene TRBV28, with D unresolved. CDR3 length equals 13 residues. The V and J ends lost 3 bases and 3 bases respectively, with 8 bases between them. Germline CDR1 is MDHEN and CDR2 is SYDVKM.

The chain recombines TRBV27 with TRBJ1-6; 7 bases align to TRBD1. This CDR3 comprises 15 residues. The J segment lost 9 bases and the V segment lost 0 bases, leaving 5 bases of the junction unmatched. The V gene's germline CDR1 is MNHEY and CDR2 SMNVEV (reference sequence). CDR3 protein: CASSLSRTGGSPLHF. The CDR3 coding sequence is TGTGCCAGCAGTTTATCGCGGACAGGCGGTTCACCCCTCCACTTT.

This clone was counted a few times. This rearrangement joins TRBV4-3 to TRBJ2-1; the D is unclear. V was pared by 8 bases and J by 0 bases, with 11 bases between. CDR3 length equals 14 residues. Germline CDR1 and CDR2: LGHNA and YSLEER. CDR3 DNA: TGCGCCAGCGGGCCACCGAGCTCCTACAATGAGCAGTTCTTC. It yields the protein CASGPPSSYNEQFF.

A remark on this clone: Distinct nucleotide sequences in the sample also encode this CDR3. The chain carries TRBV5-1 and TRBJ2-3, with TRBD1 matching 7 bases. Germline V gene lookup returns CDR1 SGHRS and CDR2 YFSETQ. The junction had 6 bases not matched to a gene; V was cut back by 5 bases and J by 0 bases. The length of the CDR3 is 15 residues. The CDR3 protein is CASSSGTASTDTQYF. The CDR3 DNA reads TGCGCCAGCAGTTCCGGGACAGCTAGCACAGATACGCAGTATTTT.

Written as DNA, the CDR3 is TGTGCCAGCAGTTCTCCCTCGGGGCCCCAGCATTTT. It yields the protein CASSSPSGPQHF. The chain links TRBV27 to TRBJ1-5; D uncertain. V lost 4 bases, J lost 9 bases, and 10 bases lay in between. CDR3 size: 12 residues. Germline V gene data show CDR1 as MNHEY and CDR2 as SMNVEV (reference sequence).

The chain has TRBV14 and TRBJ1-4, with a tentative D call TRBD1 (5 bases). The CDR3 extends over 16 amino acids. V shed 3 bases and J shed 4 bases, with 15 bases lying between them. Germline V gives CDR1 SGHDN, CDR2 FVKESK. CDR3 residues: CASSHTAGSNNEKLFF. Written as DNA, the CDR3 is TGTGCCAGCAGCCATACCGCAGGGTCAAATAATGAAAAACTGTTTTTT.

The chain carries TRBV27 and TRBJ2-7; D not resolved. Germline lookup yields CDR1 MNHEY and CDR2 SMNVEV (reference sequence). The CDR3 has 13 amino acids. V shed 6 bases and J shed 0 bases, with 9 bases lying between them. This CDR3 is CASSPRPSYEQYF. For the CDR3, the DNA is TGTGCCAGCAGCCCTAGACCCTCCTACGAGCAGTACTTC.

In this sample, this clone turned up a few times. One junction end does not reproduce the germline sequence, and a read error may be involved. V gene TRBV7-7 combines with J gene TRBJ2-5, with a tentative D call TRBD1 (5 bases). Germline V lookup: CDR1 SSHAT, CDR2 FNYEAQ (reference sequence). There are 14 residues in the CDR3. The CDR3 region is CASSPRAVGETQYF. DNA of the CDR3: TGTGCTAGCAGCCCCAGGGCGGTGGGAGAGACCCAGTACTTC. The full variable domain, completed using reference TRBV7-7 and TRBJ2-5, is GAGVSQSPRYKVTKRGQDVTLRCDPISSHATLYWYQQALGQGPEFLTYFNYEAQPDKSGLPSDRFSAERPEGSISTLTIQRTEQRDSAMYRCASSPRAVGETQYFGPGTRLLVL.

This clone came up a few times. The CDR3 DNA reads as TGTGCCAGCAGTGAAGCAACAGCCAACACTGAAGCTTTCTTT. It encodes CASSEATANTEAFF. V usage is TRBV6-1 and J usage is TRBJ1-1; D call uncertain. V was shortened by 0 bases and J by 2 bases, with 7 bases between the two germline ends. CDR1 is MNHNS, CDR2 SASEGT, per germline. The CDR3 is 14 residues long.

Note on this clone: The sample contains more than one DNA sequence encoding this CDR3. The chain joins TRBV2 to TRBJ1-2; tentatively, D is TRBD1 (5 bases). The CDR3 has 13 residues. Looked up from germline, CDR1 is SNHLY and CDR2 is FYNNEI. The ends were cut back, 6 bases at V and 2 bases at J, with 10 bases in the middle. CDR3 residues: CASSPGQNYGYTF. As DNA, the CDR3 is TGTGCCAGCAGCCCGGGGCAGAACTATGGCTACACCTTC.

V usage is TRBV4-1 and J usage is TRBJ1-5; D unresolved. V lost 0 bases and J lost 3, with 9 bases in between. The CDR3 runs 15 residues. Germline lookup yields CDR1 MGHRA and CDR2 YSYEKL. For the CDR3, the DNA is TGCGCCAGCAGCCAAGATGAAAAGGTCAATCAGCCCCAGCATTTT. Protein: CASSQDEKVNQPQHF.

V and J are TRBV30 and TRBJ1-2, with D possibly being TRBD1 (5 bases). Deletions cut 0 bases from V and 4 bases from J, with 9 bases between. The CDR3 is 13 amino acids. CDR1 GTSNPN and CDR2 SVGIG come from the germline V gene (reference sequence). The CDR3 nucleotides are TGTGCCTGGAGTGTACAGGAGCCCTATGGCTACACCTTC. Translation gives CAWSVQEPYGYTF.